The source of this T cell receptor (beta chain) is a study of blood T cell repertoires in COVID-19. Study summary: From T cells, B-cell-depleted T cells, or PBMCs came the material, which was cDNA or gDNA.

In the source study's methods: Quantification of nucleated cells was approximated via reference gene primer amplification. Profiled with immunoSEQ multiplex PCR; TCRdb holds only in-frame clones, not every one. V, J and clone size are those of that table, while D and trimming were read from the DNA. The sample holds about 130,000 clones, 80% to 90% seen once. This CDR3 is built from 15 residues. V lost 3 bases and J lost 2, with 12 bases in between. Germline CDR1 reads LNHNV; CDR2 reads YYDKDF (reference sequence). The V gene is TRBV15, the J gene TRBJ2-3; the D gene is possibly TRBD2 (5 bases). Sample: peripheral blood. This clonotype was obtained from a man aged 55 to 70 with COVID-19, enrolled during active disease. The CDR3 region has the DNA TGTGCCACCAGCAGGGAAGGGCGGGTCACAGATACGCAGTATTTT. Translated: CATSREGRVTDTQYF.